The 6 T cell receptor beta chains below all came from one sample that was sequenced in a study of blood T cell repertoires in COVID-19. TCRdb's copy holds only in-frame clones and misses some; the assay was immunoSEQ multiplex PCR. The sample lists over 45,000 clones, approximately 80% occurring once. The sample taken for sequencing was peripheral blood. The receptors stem from a man in his sixties with acute or convalescent COVID-19.

The chain combines TRBV29-1 with TRBJ1-2, with D perhaps matching TRBD1 (6 bases). Germline CDR1 and CDR2: SQVTM and ANQGSEA. The V and J ends lost 4 bases and 8 bases respectively, with 14 bases between them. The CDR3 runs to 12 residues. The CDR3 region has the DNA TGCAGCGTTGGCAACAGGGTGGAGGGCTACACCTTC. It codes for CSVGNRVEGYTF.

The chain joins TRBV19 to TRBJ1-2; D possibly corresponds to TRBD1 (5 bases). Germline loops: CDR1 LNHDA, CDR2 SQIVND (reference sequence). The CDR3 loop spans 13 amino acids. V shed 10 bases and J shed 8 bases, with 20 bases lying between them. The CDR3 DNA reads TGTGCCACCATCGGGGGGGACCTCTGGGGCTACACCTTC. Translated: CATIGGDLWGYTF.

The V gene is TRBV6-1, the J gene TRBJ2-1; 7 bases match TRBD1. With 1 base clipped from V and 10 bases from J, the junction kept 4 bases outside the gene matches. CDR1 MNHNS and CDR2 SASEGT come from the germline V gene. This CDR3 comprises 13 residues. CDR3 DNA: TGTGCCAGCAGTGAAGGACAGGGTTTAGAGCAGTTCTTC. This sequence encodes CASSEGQGLEQFF.

This chain joins TRBV5-1 and TRBJ1-1; a possible D gene is TRBD1 (5 bases). CDR1 SGHRS and CDR2 YFSETQ come from the germline V gene. Trimming cost V 6 bases and J 5 bases, with 17 bases left between them. The CDR3 runs 14 residues. The CDR3 reads CASNQGALGTEAFF. CDR3 nucleotides: TGCGCCAGCAATCAAGGGGCCCTGGGAACTGAAGCTTTCTTT.

The chain is built from TRBV3-1 (or the pseudogene TRBV3-2) and TRBJ1-2, with a weak D call TRBD1 (6 bases). The CDR3 sequence is 14 residues long. CDR1 and CDR2 (germline): LGHDT, YNNKEL (reference sequence). Trimming left V 4 bases short and J 4 bases short, with 13 bases between. CDR3 nucleotides: TGTGCCAGCAGCCCGCCACAGGGAACCTATGGCTACACCTTC. Encoded protein: CASSPPQGTYGYTF.

The rearrangement links TRBV7-2 to TRBJ2-3; D possibly corresponds to TRBD2 (5 bases). Per the germline V gene, CDR1 is SGHTA and CDR2 is FQGNSA. V lost 1 base and J lost 2, with 10 bases in between. The CDR3 runs to 15 residues. The DNA of the CDR3 is TGTGCCAGCAGCTTAGATCCGGGGTACACAGATACGCAGTATTTT. It yields the protein CASSLDPGYTDTQYF.